These T cell receptor beta chains were read from a single sample in a study of blood T cell repertoires in COVID-19. The protocol was immunoSEQ multiplex PCR, while the TCRdb copy is restricted to in-frame clones and leaves out a portion. The sample shows 190,000 or so clones, roughly four fifths of them seen only once. The sample consisted of PBMCs or T cells enriched from blood (not recorded which). These TCRs come from a man aged 40-55 years who had recovered from COVID-19. Each CDR3 is given with its conserved first and last residue. Each record gives: V gene, D gene, J gene, clone size, CDR3 length, CDR3 protein, CDR3 DNA. The D gene is left open where the match is weak. A clone size is listed for some rows: how often the clone was seen (once, few, many), or a class if it is expanded.

V: TRBV19
D: NA
J: TRBJ1-1
size: NA
length: 11
CDR3: CATQGYTEAFF
DNA: TGTGCCACACAGGGCTACACTGAAGCTTTCTTT

V: TRBV21-1
D: NA
J: TRBJ2-1
size: NA
length: 17
CDR3: CASSETVAGDRYNEQFF
DNA: TGTGCCAGCAGCGAAACAGTAGCGGGAGATCGATACAATGAGCAGTTCTTC

V: TRBV29-1
D: TRBD1
J: TRBJ1-5
size: NA
length: 15
CDR3: CSVVHSGQGAQPQHF
DNA: TGCAGCGTTGTTCACTCGGGACAGGGGGCTCAGCCCCAGCATTTT

V: TRBV7-6
D: NA
J: TRBJ1-3
size: NA
length: 14
CDR3: CASSLSHKGDTIYF
DNA: TGTGCCAGCAGCTTATCCCATAAAGGGGACACCATATATTTT

V: TRBV5-6
D: TRBD1
J: TRBJ1-2
size: NA
length: 13
CDR3: CASSQTGVSGYTF
DNA: TGTGCCAGCAGCCAGACAGGGGTTAGTGGCTACACCTTC

V: TRBV7-2
D: NA
J: TRBJ1-4
size: NA
length: 17
CDR3: CASSLEGVLGTNEKLFF
DNA: TGTGCCAGCAGCTTAGAGGGGGTCTTGGGAACTAATGAAAAACTGTTTTTT

V: TRBV6-1
D: TRBD2
J: TRBJ2-3
size: NA
length: 15
CDR3: CASSEAGAGADTQYF
DNA: TGTGCCAGCAGTGAAGCAGGGGCGGGGGCAGATACGCAGTATTTT

V: TRBV27
D: NA
J: TRBJ1-1
size: NA
length: 13
CDR3: CASSLVRNTEAFF
DNA: TGTGCCAGCAGTTTAGTCCGGAACACTGAAGCTTTCTTT

V: TRBV5-1
D: NA
J: TRBJ2-2
size: NA
length: 18
CDR3: CASSPRLGGRGWTGELFF
DNA: TGCGCCAGCAGCCCCCGGCTGGGGGGGCGAGGTTGGACCGGGGAGCTGTTTTTT

V: TRBV5-4
D: NA
J: TRBJ1-3
size: few
length: 14
CDR3: CASSSVTLANTIYF
DNA: TGTGCCAGCAGCTCCGTCACGTTAGCAAACACCATATATTTT

V: TRBV28
D: NA
J: TRBJ1-5
size: few
length: 16
CDR3: CASSSPGLGRNQPQHF
DNA: TGTGCCAGCAGCTCTCCGGGACTGGGACGCAATCAGCCCCAGCATTTT

V: TRBV7-3
D: NA
J: TRBJ2-1
size: once
length: 12
CDR3: CASSLTIGEQFF
DNA: TGTGCCAGCAGCTTAACGATCGGTGAGCAGTTCTTC

V: TRBV19
D: TRBD2
J: TRBJ2-5
size: NA
length: 15
CDR3: CASTPTSGREATQYF
DNA: TGTGCCAGTACCCCGACGTCCGGCCGGGAGGCGACCCAGTACTTC

V: TRBV7-2
D: TRBD1
J: TRBJ1-3
size: once
length: 18
CDR3: CASSHTWGQGAGGNTIYF
DNA: TGTGCCAGCAGCCACACCTGGGGACAGGGGGCTGGTGGAAACACCATATATTTT

V: TRBV3-1/TRBV3-2
D: NA
J: TRBJ1-6
size: NA
length: 16
CDR3: CASSSHREGITSPLHF
DNA: TGTGCCAGCAGCTCACACAGGGAGGGCATCACTTCACCCCTCCACTTT

V: TRBV9
D: TRBD2
J: TRBJ2-3
size: NA
length: 16
CDR3: CASSVALAGSSHTQYF
DNA: TGTGCCAGCAGCGTAGCGCTAGCGGGAAGTTCCCATACGCAGTATTTT

V: TRBV16
D: TRBD1
J: TRBJ2-2
size: NA
length: 14
CDR3: CASSTQGRTGELFF
DNA: TGTGCCAGCAGTACACAGGGGCGCACCGGGGAGCTGTTTTTT

V: TRBV12-2
D: NA
J: TRBJ2-2
size: NA
length: 16
CDR3: CASRLECTVNTGELFF
DNA: TGTGCAAGTCGCTTAGAGTGCACTGTGAACACCGGGGAGCTGTTTTTT

V: TRBV7-9
D: TRBD2
J: TRBJ2-2
size: NA
length: 16
CDR3: CASSLALAGEDGELFF
DNA: TGTGCCAGCAGCCTCGCCCTAGCGGGAGAGGACGGGGAGCTGTTTTTT

V: TRBV7-3
D: NA
J: TRBJ2-3
size: NA
length: 13
CDR3: CASSPHGADTQYF
DNA: TGTGCCAGCAGCCCCCACGGGGCAGATACGCAGTATTTT

V: TRBV6-5
D: NA
J: TRBJ2-2
size: few
length: 15
CDR3: CASNRYSSATGELFF
DNA: TGTGCCAGCAACAGGTACTCCTCCGCGACCGGGGAGCTGTTTTTT

V: TRBV4-1
D: TRBD1
J: TRBJ1-4
size: NA
length: 14
CDR3: CASSPGTGREKLFF
DNA: TGCGCCAGCAGCCCCGGGACAGGGCGTGAAAAACTGTTTTTT

V: TRBV28
D: TRBD1
J: TRBJ1-4
size: once
length: 15
CDR3: CASSFTGTVNEKLFF
DNA: TGTGCCAGCAGTTTCACCGGGACAGTCAATGAAAAACTGTTTTTT

V: TRBV6-4
D: TRBD2
J: TRBJ2-7
size: NA
length: 17
CDR3: CASNTSRLAVPSYEQYF
DNA: TGTGCCAGCAATACCTCTCGACTAGCGGTTCCCTCCTACGAGCAGTACTTC

V: TRBV9
D: TRBD1
J: TRBJ1-4
size: once
length: 15
CDR3: CASSSTGTTNEKLFF
DNA: TGTGCCAGCAGCTCGACAGGGACAACTAATGAAAAACTGTTTTTT